Following are 32 T cell receptor beta chains from one sample sequenced in a study of metastatic and nonmetastatic thyroid tumors (dated by TCRdb to 2020 to 2022). The library was prepared using PCR. Data came from an Illumina HiSeq 4000. Through fastp at Q25 and MiXCR, TCRdb rebuilt clones from the public reads, retaining in-frame beta chains. For this sample the table gives around 59,000 clones, of which 15% to 20% were detected only once. The ten largest clones take up roughly a tenth of the sample. No treatment had been received by any patient before thyroid surgery. The sequenced sample consisted of blood. Receptors originate from a male donor with papillary thyroid cancer or a benign thyroid nodule (not recorded which). Some clones in this sample may be carry-over from other donors' samples.

This clone was found a few times. This rearrangement joins TRBV5-4 to TRBJ2-1; D unclear. V was cut by 6 bases and J by 0 bases, with 13 bases left in between. The CDR3 runs to 15 residues. In germline, CDR1 is SGHNT, CDR2 YYREEE (reference sequence). CDR3 loop: CASNRVESSYNEQFF. CDR3 DNA sequence: TGTGCCAGCAACCGAGTAGAATCCTCCTACAATGAGCAGTTCTTC.

The gene calls are TRBV4-1 and TRBJ1-5, with TRBD1 matching 7 bases. The CDR3 covers 16 residues. CDR1 and CDR2 from the germline V gene are MGHRA and YSYEKL. Losses at the gene ends were 5 bases for V and 4 bases for J; bases not matched to a gene: 11. CDR3 amino acids: CASSLHIGTDNQPQHF. DNA of the CDR3: TGCGCCAGCAGCTTACATATCGGGACAGATAATCAGCCCCAGCATTTT.

Relative to its sample, this clone is medium-sized. Other DNA sequences in this specimen translate into the identical CDR3. The V gene is TRBV12-3 or TRBV12-4, the J gene TRBJ2-7, with 10 bases lining up with TRBD1. This CDR3 contains 15 residues. Trimming took 6 bases from V and 5 from J; bases not matched to a gene: 10. The CDR3 reads CASSETGTGVNEQYF. DNA for the CDR3: TGTGCCAGCAGCGAAACCGGGACAGGGGTGAACGAGCAGTACTTC.

This clone appeared a few times. V gene TRBV5-4 combines with J gene TRBJ1-4; 7 nucleotides match TRBD1. Germline V gene data show CDR1 as SGHNT and CDR2 as YYREEE (reference sequence). Germline trimming cut 9 bases from V and 8 bases from J; bases unmatched to any gene: 16. The CDR3 runs to 15 residues. The CDR3 is CATNQQGGSREKLFF. Written as DNA, the CDR3 is TGTGCCACCAATCAGCAGGGGGGTAGTCGAGAAAAACTGTTTTTT.

This clone was observed many times. The V call is TRBV4-1, the J call TRBJ2-3; D is unresolved. V was trimmed by 1 base and J by 1 base, leaving 6 bases between them. Per the germline V gene, CDR1 is MGHRA and CDR2 is YSYEKL. The CDR3 spans 14 residues. CDR3 DNA sequence: TGCGCCAGCAGCCAAGGACCAGGCACAGATACGCAGTATTTT. This translates into CASSQGPGTDTQYF.

The chain carries TRBV9 and TRBJ2-3; D not resolved. The CDR3 covers 14 residues. Trimming took off 4 bases at V and 1 base at J, with 10 bases between the two ends. The V gene's germline CDR1 is SGDLS and CDR2 YYNGEE. The CDR3 protein is CASSLDGCTDTQYF. The CDR3 DNA reads TGTGCCAGCAGCTTAGACGGTTGCACAGATACGCAGTATTTT.

Many counts were recorded for this clone. V and J are TRBV6-1 and TRBJ2-3; no clear D. There are 16 residues in the CDR3. Trimming took off 2 bases at V and 2 bases at J, with 14 bases between the two ends. The germline CDR1 and CDR2 sequences are MNHNS and SASEGT. In DNA form, the CDR3 reads TGTGCCAGCAGTGAACGGTGGGCAGTCGCCACAGATACGCAGTATTTT. Its protein is CASSERWAVATDTQYF.

At least ten counts were recorded for this clone. The genes are TRBV27 and TRBJ2-6; D might be TRBD1 or TRBD2, each matching 5 bases. V shed 3 bases and J shed 2 bases, with 5 bases lying between them. This CDR3 is built from 14 residues. The germline CDR1 and CDR2 sequences are MNHEY and SMNVEV (reference sequence). CDR3 protein: CASSLGAGANVLTF. Here the CDR3 DNA reads TGTGCCAGCAGTTTGGGGGCTGGGGCCAACGTCCTGACTTTC.

This clone came up many times. The V and J genes are TRBV9 and TRBJ2-1, with 11 bases aligning to TRBD2. The CDR3 runs 15 residues. With V trimmed by 3 bases and J by 6 bases, 5 bases remained unmatched. Germline CDR1 and CDR2: SGDLS and YYNGEE. CDR3 region: CASSDGLAGGNEQFF. The CDR3, as DNA: TGTGCCAGCAGCGATGGCCTAGCGGGAGGCAATGAGCAGTTCTTC.

This clone was seen ten or more times. The chain has TRBV6-4 and TRBJ1-2; D unresolved. This CDR3 is built from 12 residues. CDR1 MRHNA and CDR2 SNTAGT come from the germline V gene. The germline V and J ends were trimmed by 0 bases and 9 bases, with 8 bases remaining between them. This CDR3 reads CASSDSSSSYTF. In nucleotides, the CDR3 is TGTGCCAGCAGTGACTCGTCGTCAAGCTACACCTTC.

This clone has only a few counts. In the same sample, other DNA sequences code for this CDR3. The CDR3 nucleotides are TGTGCCAGCAGCGGTAGTCTAGAAGCTTTCTTT. Its translation is CASSGSLEAFF. The chain employs TRBV7-9 and TRBJ1-1; D not resolved. Trimming stripped 5 bases from V and 8 bases from J, with 9 bases between. The germline V gene encodes CDR1 SEHNR and CDR2 FQNEAQ (reference sequence). The CDR3 loop spans 11 amino acids.

This clone was picked up many times. The genes are TRBV5-1 and TRBJ1-5; unclear D gene. The length of the CDR3 is 13 residues. Per the germline V gene, CDR1 is SGHRS and CDR2 is YFSETQ. Deletions cut 0 bases from V and 1 base from J, with 2 bases between. The DNA for the CDR3 is TGCGCCAGCAGCTTGGAGAGCAATCAGCCCCAGCATTTT. This encodes CASSLESNQPQHF.

This chain links TRBV20-1 with TRBJ2-2; 8 nucleotides align to TRBD2. J gave up 5 bases and V 2 bases, and 4 bases lay outside the gene matches. This CDR3 is built from 14 residues. The germline gives CDR1 DFQATT, CDR2 SNEGSKA (reference sequence). CDR3: CSARTSGRTGELFF. The CDR3 bases are TGCAGTGCTAGAACGAGCGGGAGAACCGGGGAGCTGTTTTTT.

The chain couples TRBV28 to TRBJ1-1; no clear D. Germline assignment: CDR1 MDHEN and CDR2 SYDVKM. V gave up 8 bases and J gave up 5 bases, with 15 bases separating them. This CDR3 has 13 amino acids. The CDR3 DNA reads as TGTGCCAGCCGTGACTCCTATGGGACTGAAGCTTTCTTT. Its protein product is CASRDSYGTEAFF.

To note about this clone: A clone one base away is much larger, so this may be a read error. This sample also contains other DNA sequences that code for the same CDR3. The chain recombines TRBV9 with TRBJ2-1; D ambiguous. The CDR3 loop spans 15 amino acids. The germline V gene has CDR1 SGDLS and CDR2 YYNGEE. V lost 4 bases and J 0 bases, leaving 11 bases between the germline ends. The CDR3: CASSSTPSSYNEQFF. The CDR3 region has the DNA TGTGCCAGCAGCTCTACGCCCAGCTCCTACAATGAGCAGTTCTTC.

This clone was recorded many times. The chain uses TRBV30 and TRBJ2-7; tentatively, D is TRBD1 or TRBD2 (5 bases each). This CDR3 is built from 12 residues. Germline loops: CDR1 GTSNPN, CDR2 SVGIG (reference sequence). Trimming removed 3 bases from V and 4 bases from J, with 10 bases in between. The CDR3 region is CAWRGDSYEQYF. The CDR3 region has the DNA TGTGCCTGGAGGGGAGACAGTTACGAGCAGTACTTC.

About this clone: The germline gene is not matched at one end of the junction; a read error may be the cause. The V and J genes are TRBV27 and TRBJ1-3, with TRBD1 as a possible D gene (6 bases). The CDR3 covers 16 residues. Germline V lookup: CDR1 MNHEY, CDR2 SMNVEV (reference sequence). DNA of the CDR3: TGTGTCAGCAGTTCCACAGGGACATTTCTCGGAAACACCATATATTTT. Protein: CVSSSTGTFLGNTIYF.

This clone was observed at least ten times. This chain joins TRBV6-2 or TRBV6-3 and TRBJ2-3, with 8 positions matching TRBD1. The germline V gene encodes CDR1 MNHEY and CDR2 SVGEGT. This CDR3 is 16 amino acids long. J lost 1 base, V lost 4 bases, and 7 bases had no gene match. CDR3: CASSSPPGQGTDTQYF. In DNA form, the CDR3 reads TGTGCCAGCAGTTCACCCCCGGGACAGGGCACAGATACGCAGTATTTT.

This clone was picked up many times. In the same sample, other DNA sequences code for this CDR3. The J gene is TRBJ2-7, the V gene TRBV6-4, with D perhaps given as TRBD1 or TRBD2 (6 bases each). The V gene's germline CDR1 is MRHNA and CDR2 SNTAGT. V shed 2 bases and J shed 0 bases, with 17 bases lying between them. This CDR3 comprises 17 residues. CDR3 sequence: CASSDVFGGEGSYEQYV. The DNA for the CDR3 is TGTGCCAGCAGTGACGTATTCGGGGGCGAAGGCTCCTACGAGCAGTACGTC.

This clone was detected many times. V gene TRBV2 combines with J gene TRBJ2-3, with TRBD1 identical over 8 bases. The CDR3 sequence is 13 residues long. The V gene end was trimmed by 8 bases and the J gene end by 3 bases; junction bases not matched to a gene: 4. Germline assignment: CDR1 SNHLY and CDR2 FYNNEI. The CDR3: CASSGGLTDTQYF. CDR3 bases: TGTGCCAGCTCAGGGGGCTTGACAGATACGCAGTATTTT.

This clone was picked up many times. This sequence joins TRBV7-9 and TRBJ2-7; 7 positions agree with TRBD1. The CDR3 extends over 14 amino acids. CDR1 SEHNR and CDR2 FQNEAQ come from the germline V gene (reference sequence). After removal of 5 bases from V and 7 bases from J, the junction contained 11 bases not matched to a gene. CDR3 DNA: TGTGCCAGCAGCACCCATACAGGGGTAGGGGAGCAGTACTTC. Translating gives CASSTHTGVGEQYF.

This clone was observed many times. V usage is TRBV18 and J usage is TRBJ2-7; TRBD1 matches 7 bases. Germline V lookup: CDR1 KGHSH, CDR2 LQKENI. This CDR3 has 14 residues. The V and J ends lost 8 bases and 5 bases, in that order; junction bases with no gene match: 12. The CDR3 here is CASAADRATHEQYF. CDR3 sequence (DNA): TGTGCCAGCGCCGCCGACAGGGCAACCCACGAGCAGTACTTC.

This clone was detected many times. The V gene is TRBV11-2, the J gene TRBJ2-1; D gene unclear. This CDR3 spans 14 amino acids. V lost 5 bases, J lost 9 bases, and 17 bases lay in between. The germline gives CDR1 SGHAT, CDR2 FQNNGV. The CDR3 sequence: CASSGYRVGIEQFF. Here the CDR3 DNA reads TGTGCCAGCAGCGGCTACCGGGTGGGCATTGAGCAGTTCTTC.

As to this clone: A much larger clonotype is one base distant, so this may be a read error. The rearrangement joins TRBV29-1 to TRBJ2-1, with 11 bases matching TRBD1. This CDR3 is 14 amino acids long. Germline values: CDR1 SQVTM, CDR2 ANQGSEA. The CDR3 nucleotides are TGCATCGTTGGAGGTGGGACAGGGGGCAATGAGCAGTTCTTC. This translates into CIVGGGTGGNEQFF.

This clone was observed many times. This rearrangement joins TRBV9 to TRBJ2-7; TRBD1 aligns across 11 bases. V shed 0 bases and J 3 bases; nucleotides not matched to a gene: 2. The CDR3 extends over 15 amino acids. Germline V gives CDR1 SGDLS, CDR2 YYNGEE. CDR3 in amino acids: CASSVGGQGVYEQYF. The CDR3 bases are TGTGCCAGCAGCGTAGGGGGACAGGGGGTCTACGAGCAGTACTTC.

This clone was seen ten or more times. J is TRBJ1-1 and V is TRBV5-1; 9 bases match TRBD1. The CDR3 consists of 15 residues. Germline CDR1 and CDR2: SGHRS and YFSETQ. Germline trimming cut 2 bases from V and 6 bases from J; bases unmatched to any gene: 8. The CDR3 DNA follows: TGCGCCAGCAGCTTCTCCGGGACAGGGTCATCTGAAGCTTTCTTT. This sequence encodes CASSFSGTGSSEAFF.

At least ten counts were recorded for this clone. This rearrangement joins TRBV30 to TRBJ2-7, with D unresolved. The CDR3 totals 14 residues. Germline V gene sequence: CDR1 GTSNPN, CDR2 SVGIG (reference sequence). Trimming left V 4 bases short and J 1 base short, with 14 bases between. The CDR3 sequence is CAWMNRARSYEQYF. The CDR3 DNA reads TGTGCCTGGATGAATAGGGCTCGATCCTACGAGCAGTACTTC.

This clone appeared many times. The chain recombines TRBV5-6 with TRBJ1-2, with 7 bases that match TRBD1. This CDR3 is built from 14 residues. Germline-derived CDR1 and CDR2 are SGHDT and YYEEEE. V dropped 1 base and J dropped 5; count of bases not matched to a gene: 5. CDR3 residues: CASSLPTGQYGYTF. For the CDR3, the DNA is TGTGCCAGCAGCTTGCCGACAGGGCAATATGGCTACACCTTC.

This clone was counted ten times or more. V and J are TRBV5-5 and TRBJ2-5, with no clear D. The CDR3 consists of 15 residues. V was trimmed by 3 bases and J by 5 bases, leaving 17 bases between them. The germline V gene has CDR1 SGHKS and CDR2 YYEKEE (reference sequence). In DNA form, the CDR3 reads TGTGCCAGCAGCTCCTCCTCAGATGGATGGGAGACCCAGTACTTC. Its translation is CASSSSSDGWETQYF.

The V gene is TRBV30, the J gene TRBJ2-7; no clear D gene. CDR1 and CDR2 from the germline V gene are GTSNPN and SVGIG (reference sequence). The CDR3 covers 16 residues. V shed 0 bases and J shed 0 bases, with 15 bases lying between them. The CDR3 DNA sequence: TGTGCCTGGAGTGTACGGGCGGCAAAGAGCTCCTACGAGCAGTACTTC. It specifies CAWSVRAAKSSYEQYF.

This clone was seen repeatedly, ten times or more. The CDR3 is CATSDLAGGPNEQFF. In DNA, the CDR3 is TGTGCCACCAGTGACCTAGCGGGGGGGCCAAATGAGCAGTTCTTC. The gene calls are TRBV24-1 and TRBJ2-1; 12 bases fit TRBD2. CDR1 KGHDR and CDR2 SFDVKD come from the germline V gene. J lost 7 bases, V lost 4 bases, and 4 bases had no gene match. CDR3 size: 15 residues.

This clone has a count of ten or more. The chain links TRBV6-1 to TRBJ2-3; 10 bases are a match to TRBD1. From germline, CDR1 is MNHNS and CDR2 SASEGT. With 0 bases clipped from V and 0 bases from J, the junction kept 3 bases outside the gene matches. The CDR3 runs 17 residues. CDR3 in DNA: TGTGCCAGCAGTGAAGCGATGGGACAGGGGAGCACAGATACGCAGTATTTT. This encodes CASSEAMGQGSTDTQYF.